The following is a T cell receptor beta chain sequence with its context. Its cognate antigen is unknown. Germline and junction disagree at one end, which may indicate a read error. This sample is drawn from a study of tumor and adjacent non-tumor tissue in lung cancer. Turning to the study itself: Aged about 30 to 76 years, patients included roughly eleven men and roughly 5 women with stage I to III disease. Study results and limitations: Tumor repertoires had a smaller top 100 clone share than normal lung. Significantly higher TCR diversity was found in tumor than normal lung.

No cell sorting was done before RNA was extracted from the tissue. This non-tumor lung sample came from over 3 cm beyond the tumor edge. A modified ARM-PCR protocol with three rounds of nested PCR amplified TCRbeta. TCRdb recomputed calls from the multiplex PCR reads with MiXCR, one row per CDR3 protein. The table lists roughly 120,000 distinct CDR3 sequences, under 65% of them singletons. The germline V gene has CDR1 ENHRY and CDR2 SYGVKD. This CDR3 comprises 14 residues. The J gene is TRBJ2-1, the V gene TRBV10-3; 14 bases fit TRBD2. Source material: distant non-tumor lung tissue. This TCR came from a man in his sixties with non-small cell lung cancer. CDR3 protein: CAIRGTSGGNEQLF. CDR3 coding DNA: TGTGCCATCAGGGGGACTAGCGGGGGCAATGAGCAGTTATTC.